The clone carrying this TCR beta chain was counted many times. The source of the sample is a study of patients and donors after allogeneic stem cell transplantation. Via MiXCR, TCRdb re-called the RT-PCR reads, giving one row per CDR3 protein. This repertoire shows about 230,000 distinct CDR3 sequences, roughly 14% found once; its top ten account for under 14%. This clonotype was sampled from a human donor who was either an allogeneic HSCT recipient or a stem cell or donor lymphocyte infusion donor (not recorded which). It is not recorded whose cells these are; they may come from a transplant donor. Sequencing was done on a sample of blood, either unsorted or a sorted T cell fraction (not recorded which).

The CDR3 sequence is CASSQDEARANYGYTF. The CDR3 bases are TGTGCCAGCAGCCAAGATGAAGCCAGAGCTAACTATGGCTACACCTTC. This chain links TRBV4-2 with TRBJ1-2; D remains ambiguous. Looked up from germline, CDR1 is LGHNA and CDR2 is YNFKEQ. CDR3 length: 16 amino acids. V dropped 0 bases and J dropped 0 bases, with 11 bases sitting between them.